These T cell receptor beta chains were read from a single sample in a study of blood T cell repertoires in COVID-19. Produced via immunoSEQ multiplex PCR; TCRdb's table is partial and in-frame only. The data show 100,000 to 110,000 clones, approximately 87% seen once. The source material was peripheral blood. These receptors all come from a human donor in a cohort sampled during active COVID-19. Each CDR3 is given with its conserved first and last residue. D genes are given only for firm matches. Clone size is given for some rows only: seen once, a few or many times, or a class if the clone is expanded.

>TRBJ1-6|.|.|TRBV4-1|16
CASSQGSGQYNSPLHF
TGCGCCAGCAGCCAAGGAAGTGGACAATATAATTCACCCCTCCACTTT
>TRBJ1-3|TRBD1|.|TRBV9|14
CASSATGLGNTIYF
TGTGCCAGCAGCGCGACAGGGCTTGGAAACACCATATATTTT
>TRBJ2-6|TRBD1|few|TRBV27|18
CASSLSDRGASGANVLTF
TGTGCCAGCAGTTTGTCTGACAGGGGAGCCTCTGGGGCCAACGTCCTGACTTTC
>TRBJ1-1|TRBD1|.|TRBV5-1|15
CASSTTGGAYTEAFF
TGCGCCAGCAGCACGACAGGGGGCGCGTACACTGAAGCTTTCTTT
>TRBJ2-1|TRBD1|.|TRBV5-5|14
CASSPRTGPTEQFF
TGTGCCAGCAGCCCTAGGACAGGGCCCACTGAGCAGTTCTTC
>TRBJ2-2|TRBD2|.|TRBV19|19
CASSIVLGAGGLNTGELFF
TGTGCCAGTAGTATAGTTCTGGGAGCGGGGGGGCTAAACACCGGGGAGCTGTTTTTT
>TRBJ2-1|TRBD2|.|TRBV12-3/TRBV12-4|13
CASSTRLAGGVVF
TGTGCCAGCAGTACCAGACTAGCGGGAGGGGTGGTCTTC
>TRBJ1-5|.|.|TRBV4-1|16
CASSQNSGTSEVDQHF
TGCGCCAGCAGCCAAAATTCCGGGACATCGGAGGTGGACCAGCATTTT
>TRBJ1-2|.|.|TRBV7-2|13
CASSLRGTYGYTF
TGTGCCAGCAGCTTAAGGGGTACCTATGGCTACACCTTC
>TRBJ1-2|.|.|TRBV19|14
CASTRTEANYGYTF
TGTGCCAGTACTCGGACAGAAGCTAACTATGGCTACACCTTC
>TRBJ2-7|TRBD2|.|TRBV10-3|14
CAISDGTGGYEQYF
TGTGCCATCAGTGACGGGACGGGGGGCTACGAGCAGTACTTC
>TRBJ2-5|TRBD2|.|TRBV20-1|14
CSASKAGTQETQYF
TGCAGTGCTAGTAAAGCGGGGACTCAAGAGACCCAGTACTTC
>TRBJ1-2|.|.|TRBV5-1|16
CASSLEGQGIGGGYTF
TGCGCCAGCAGCTTGGAGGGACAAGGTATTGGGGGAGGCTACACCTTC
>TRBJ2-2|TRBD2|.|TRBV27|16
CASSLGLAVNTGELFF
TGTGCCAGCAGCCTGGGACTAGCGGTGAACACCGGGGAGCTGTTTTTT
>TRBJ2-7|.|.|TRBV7-2|13
CASSLFQRYEQYF
TGTGCCAGCAGCCTCTTCCAACGGTACGAGCAGTACTTC
>TRBJ2-5|TRBD1|.|TRBV7-2|14
CASSIQGGAGTQYF
TGTGCCAGCAGCATACAGGGGGGAGCCGGTACCCAGTACTTC
>TRBJ2-2|.|.|TRBV7-7|15
CASGNTGSNTGELFF
TGTGCCAGCGGGAACACAGGGTCTAACACCGGGGAGCTGTTTTTT
>TRBJ2-7|TRBD2|.|TRBV30|18
CAWSRGLAGAPGTYEQYF
TGTGCCTGGAGCAGGGGACTAGCGGGAGCCCCGGGGACCTACGAGCAGTACTTC
>TRBJ1-3|.|.|TRBV7-2|14
CASSGGGSGNTIYF
TGTGCCAGCAGCGGCGGGGGGTCCGGAAACACCATATATTTT
>TRBJ2-7|TRBD1|.|TRBV6-6|13
CASSRQGDPEQYF
TGTGCCAGCAGTCGACAGGGCGATCCCGAGCAGTACTTC
>TRBJ2-1|.|.|TRBV5-4|14
CASSPRGGEDEQFF
TGTGCCAGCAGCCCTCGGGGCGGGGAGGATGAGCAGTTCTTC
>TRBJ2-2|.|once|TRBV7-2|13
CASSFAGLGELFF
TGTGCCAGCAGCTTCGCCGGTCTCGGGGAGCTGTTTTTT
>TRBJ2-2|.|.|TRBV18|17
CASSPGGLREVTGELFF
TGTGCCAGCTCCCCCGGAGGTCTCAGGGAGGTCACCGGGGAGCTGTTTTTT
>TRBJ2-3|TRBD2|few|TRBV9|17
CASSKRTSGRLEDTQYF
TGTGCCAGCAGCAAGAGGACTAGCGGGAGATTAGAAGATACGCAGTATTTT
>TRBJ2-6|.|.|TRBV19|14
CASRTSAGANVLTF
TGTGCCAGCCGTACCAGTGCTGGGGCCAACGTCCTGACTTTC
>TRBJ2-7|TRBD2|.|TRBV10-3|14
CAISPTSGTHEQYF
TGTGCCATCAGCCCGACTAGCGGGACCCACGAGCAGTACTTC